These 3 T cell receptor beta chains share one sample of origin, sequenced in a study of blood T cell repertoires in COVID-19. TCRdb's copy holds only in-frame clones and misses some; the assay was immunoSEQ multiplex PCR. The data contain under 200,000 clones, 80% to 90% of them seen just once; the ten biggest clones take up roughly 8.2%. The specimen was peripheral blood. The source of these receptors is a man between 60 and 70 years old with acute or convalescent COVID-19.

The chain employs TRBV7-2 and TRBJ1-6, with D perhaps TRBD1 (5 bases). The germline V and J ends were trimmed by 3 bases and 5 bases, with 8 bases remaining between them. Germline lookup yields CDR1 SGHTA and CDR2 FQGNSA. This CDR3 contains 14 residues. The CDR3 DNA reads TGTGCCAGCAGCTTGGGGCACCATAATTCACCCCTCCACTTT. Its translation is CASSLGHHNSPLHF.

This clone showed up just once. The chain carries TRBV5-1 and TRBJ2-5; 9 positions match TRBD1. The junction had 13 bases not matched to a gene; V was cut back by 4 bases and J by 3 bases. Germline CDR1 is SGHRS and CDR2 is YFSETQ. This CDR3 contains 17 residues. CDR3 amino acids: CASSRNRPGQGEETQYF. DNA of the CDR3: TGCGCCAGCAGCCGAAATAGACCGGGACAGGGAGAAGAGACCCAGTACTTC. Looking up the rest from reference TRBV5-1 and TRBJ2-5 gives the full variable domain: KAGVTQTPRYLIKTRGQQVTLSCSPISGHRSVSWYQQTPGQGLQFLFEYFSETQRNKGNFPGRFSGRQFSNSRSEMNVSTLELGDSALYLCASSRNRPGQGEETQYFGPGTRLLVL.

The rearrangement uses TRBV14 and TRBJ2-5, with 10 nucleotides matching TRBD2. The trim removed 1 base at V and 6 bases at J, leaving 8 bases unmatched. The CDR3 loop spans 16 amino acids. CDR1 SGHDN and CDR2 FVKESK come from the germline V gene. The CDR3 sequence is CASSQVRPSGSQTQYF. The CDR3 DNA reads TGTGCCAGCAGCCAAGTCCGTCCTAGCGGGAGTCAGACCCAGTACTTC.